These 5 T cell receptor beta chains were all obtained from the same sample, sequenced in a study of long-term antiretroviral therapy in people with HIV (dated by TCRdb to between 2021 and 2024). Sequencing of the TRB variable region was done with the immunoSEQ hsTCRB v3.0 assay at survey level resolution. The immuneACCESS repertoire file appears here via TCRdb, limited to in-frame rearrangements. These files lack a portion of the clones; in checked studies, under half of the deficit traces to unresolved V genes, and the cause of the others is not known. The sample yields tens of thousands of clones; 80% to 85% were counted once. The ten top clones hold roughly a tenth of the sample. Sequencing was performed on unsorted PBMCs, taken 2.7 to 2.9 years after starting antiretroviral therapy. All receptors come from a man under 40 with HIV.

V usage is TRBV7-3 and J usage is TRBJ1-6, with TRBD1 identical over 10 bases. Germline V gives CDR1 SGHTA, CDR2 FQGTGA. With V trimmed by 5 bases and J by 0 bases, 19 bases remained unmatched. The CDR3 totals 22 residues. The CDR3 DNA reads as TGTGCCAGCAGCCCTGACTCCGTGACAGGGGGCCGTCTCAGCTCCTATAATTCACCCCTCCACTTT. Amino acid sequence: CASSPDSVTGGRLSSYNSPLHF.

This clone was recorded once. The chain employs TRBV10-3 and TRBJ1-5; possibly TRBD1 for D (5 bases). Trimming removed 10 bases from V and 4 bases from J, with 14 bases in between. The CDR3 is made up of 13 amino acids. Germline loops: CDR1 ENHRY, CDR2 SYGVKD. DNA of the CDR3: TGTGCCAGCGGGGGGGTTGAAAATCAGCCCCAGCATTTT. Translation gives CASGGVENQPQHF.

The chain couples TRBV2 to TRBJ2-7, with unresolved D. In germline, CDR1 is SNHLY, CDR2 FYNNEI. CDR3 length equals 11 residues. V was cut by 1 base and J by 7 bases, with 5 bases left in between. The CDR3 DNA follows: TGTGCCAGCAGTGAAGGACGAGAGCAGTACTTC. Its translation is CASSEGREQYF.

The genes are TRBV7-2 and TRBJ2-2; no firm D call. CDR1 SGHTA and CDR2 FQGNSA come from the germline V gene. The CDR3 is made up of 15 amino acids. Trimming shortened V by 4 bases and J by 0 bases, and 9 bases separated the two germline ends. As DNA, the CDR3 is TGTGCCAGCAGCTCAGACCCTTCGAACACCGGGGAGCTGTTTTTT. Protein product: CASSSDPSNTGELFF.

This rearrangement joins TRBV5-6 to TRBJ2-5; D is tentatively TRBD1 or TRBD2 (5 bases each). The CDR3 is 19 residues long. The V end was cut by 0 bases, the J end by 5 bases, with 26 bases between. The germline gives CDR1 SGHDT, CDR2 YYEEEE. CDR3 in amino acids: CASSLGETQYDSLGETQYF. The DNA of the CDR3 is TGTGCCAGCAGCTTGGGGGAGACCCAGTACGACAGCTTGGGGGAGACCCAGTACTTC. Based on the CDR3 plus reference TRBV5-6 and TRBJ2-5, the full variable domain is DAGVTQSPTHLIKTRGQQVTLRCSPKSGHDTVSWYQQALGQGPQFIFQYYEEEERQRGNFPDRFSGHQFPNYSSELNVNALLLGDSALYLCASSLGETQYDSLGETQYFGPGTRLLVL.